In this sample, the clone carrying this TCR beta chain turned up a few times. The individuals who served as donors were healthy Caucasians living in Russia, aged roughly 6 to 100. About 10 milliliters was the volume of peripheral blood drawn from each donor. This entry comes from a study of blood T cells in healthy people across ages. With a J-beta primer mix and a sample-barcoded 5' primer, a second PCR ran roughly 6 to 12 cycles. TCRdb ran MiXCR on the 5' RACE reads and lists one entry per CDR3 protein. The table has some 750,000 distinct CDR3 sequences, approximately 22% seen once. This TCR was sampled from a man between 65 and 79 years old in good health. What was sequenced was blood.

This CDR3 is CASTTRDRGLYGYTF. In DNA, the CDR3 is TGTGCCAGCACCACCCGGGACAGGGGGCTCTATGGCTACACCTTC. The chain uses TRBV12-3 or TRBV12-4 and TRBJ1-2; 12 bases agree with TRBD1. Trimming cost V 7 bases and J 4 bases; bases outside gene matches: 7. The CDR3 loop spans 15 amino acids.